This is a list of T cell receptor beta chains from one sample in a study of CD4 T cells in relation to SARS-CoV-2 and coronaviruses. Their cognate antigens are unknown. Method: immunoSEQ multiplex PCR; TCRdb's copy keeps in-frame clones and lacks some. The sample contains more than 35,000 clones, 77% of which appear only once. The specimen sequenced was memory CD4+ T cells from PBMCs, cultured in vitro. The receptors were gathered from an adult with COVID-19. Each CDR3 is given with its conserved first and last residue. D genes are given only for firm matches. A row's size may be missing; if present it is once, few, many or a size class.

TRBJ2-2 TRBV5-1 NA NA CASSLQENTGELFF TGCGCCAGCAGCTTGCAAGAGAACACCGGGGAGCTGTTTTTT
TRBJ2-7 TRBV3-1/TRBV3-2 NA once CASSQRGLSEQYF TGTGCCAGCAGCCAAAGAGGGCTAAGCGAGCAGTACTTC
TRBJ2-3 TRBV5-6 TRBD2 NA CASSYLAGGPSYTDTQYF TGTGCCAGCAGCTACCTAGCGGGAGGGCCTAGCTACACAGATACGCAGTATTTT
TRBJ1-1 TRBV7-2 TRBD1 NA CASSLYGTENTEAFF TGTGCCAGCAGCTTATACGGGACAGAAAACACTGAAGCTTTCTTT
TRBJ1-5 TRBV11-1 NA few CASSSTGNSTNQPQHF TGTGCCAGCAGCTCAACAGGGAACTCAACAAATCAGCCCCAGCATTTT
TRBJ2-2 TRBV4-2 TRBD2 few CASSQASGRAPGELFF TGTGCCAGCAGCCAAGCTAGCGGGAGGGCCCCCGGGGAGCTGTTTTTT
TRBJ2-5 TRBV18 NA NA CASSQGIQETQYF TGTGCCAGCTCACAGGGGATACAAGAGACCCAGTACTTC
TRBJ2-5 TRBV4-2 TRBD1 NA CASSQPGQQETQYF TGTGCCAGCAGCCAACCGGGACAGCAAGAGACCCAGTACTTC
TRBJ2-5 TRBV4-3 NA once CASSQVGSAQETQYF TGCGCCAGCAGCCAAGTAGGGTCAGCCCAAGAGACCCAGTACTTC
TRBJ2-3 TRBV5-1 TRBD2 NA CASSSGSGRRTDTQYF TGCGCCAGCAGCTCGGGCAGCGGGAGGCGCACAGATACGCAGTATTTT
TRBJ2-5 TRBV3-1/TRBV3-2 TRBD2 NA CASSPHGVGLAGEVGETQYF TGTGCCAGCAGCCCTCATGGGGTGGGACTAGCGGGAGAGGTGGGTGAGACCCAGTACTTC
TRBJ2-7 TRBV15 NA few CATSRARAGRGDEQYF TGTGCCACCAGCAGAGCTCGGGCTGGACGAGGCGACGAGCAGTACTTC
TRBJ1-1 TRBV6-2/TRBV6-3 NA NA CASSYSSRAFF TGTGCCAGCAGTTACTCTTCAAGGGCTTTCTTT
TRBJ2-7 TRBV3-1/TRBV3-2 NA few CASSPGYGYGTGEGQYF TGTGCCAGCAGCCCTGGCTATGGGTACGGGACGGGTGAGGGGCAGTACTTC
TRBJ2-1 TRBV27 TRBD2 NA CASSGLAGGKRNEQFF TGTGCCAGCAGTGGACTAGCGGGAGGGAAGAGGAATGAGCAGTTCTTC
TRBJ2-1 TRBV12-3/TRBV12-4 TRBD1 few CASRLKGAGFF TGTGCCAGCAGGTTAAAGGGGGCAGGGTTCTTC
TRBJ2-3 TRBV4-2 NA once CASSLGKSNTDTQYF TGTGCCAGCAGCCTCGGGAAATCAAACACAGATACGCAGTATTTT
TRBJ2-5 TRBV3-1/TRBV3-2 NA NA CASSQGSQRAQETQYF TGTGCCAGCAGCCAAGGAAGCCAGCGGGCACAAGAGACCCAGTACTTC
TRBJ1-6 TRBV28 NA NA CATKGPSSYNSPLHF TGTGCCACGAAGGGTCCCAGCTCCTATAATTCACCCCTCCACTTT
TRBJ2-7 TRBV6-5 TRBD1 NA CAIAPGQGLKQYF TGTGCCATTGCCCCCGGACAGGGGCTAAAGCAGTACTTC
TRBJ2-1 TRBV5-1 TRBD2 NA CASSAGPGTSFNEQFF TGCGCCAGCAGCGCTGGACCCGGGACTAGCTTCAATGAGCAGTTCTTC
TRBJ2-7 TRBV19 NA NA CASSIAGAYEQYF TGTGCCAGTAGTATCGCAGGGGCCTACGAGCAGTACTTC
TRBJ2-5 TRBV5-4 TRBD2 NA CASSLLAGGYQETQYF TGTGCCAGCAGCTTGCTAGCGGGAGGCTACCAAGAGACCCAGTACTTC
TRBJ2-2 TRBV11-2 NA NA CASSLYRNTGELFF TGTGCCAGCAGCTTATACCGGAACACCGGGGAGCTGTTTTTT
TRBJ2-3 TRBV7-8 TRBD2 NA CASSFTSGRGTDTQYF TGTGCCAGCAGCTTTACTAGCGGGAGGGGTACAGATACGCAGTATTTT
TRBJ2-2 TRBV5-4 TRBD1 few CASSLAGGGSFTGELFF TGTGCCAGCAGCTTGGCAGGGGGCGGTTCTTTCACCGGGGAGCTGTTTTTT
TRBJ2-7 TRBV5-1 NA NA CASSLEQVPYEQYF TGCGCCAGCAGCTTGGAGCAGGTACCCTACGAGCAGTACTTC